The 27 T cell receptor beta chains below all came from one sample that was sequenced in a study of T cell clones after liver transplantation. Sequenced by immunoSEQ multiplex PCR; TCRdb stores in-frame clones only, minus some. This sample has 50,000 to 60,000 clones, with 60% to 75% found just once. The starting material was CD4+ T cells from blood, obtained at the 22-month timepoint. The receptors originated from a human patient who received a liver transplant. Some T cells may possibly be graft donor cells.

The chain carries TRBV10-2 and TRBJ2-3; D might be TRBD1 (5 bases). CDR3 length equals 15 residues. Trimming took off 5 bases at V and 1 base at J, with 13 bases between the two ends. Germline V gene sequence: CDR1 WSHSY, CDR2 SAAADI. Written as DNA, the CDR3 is TGCGCCAGCAGTTCAGGGCTGCTGGGCACAGATACGCAGTATTTT. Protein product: CASSSGLLGTDTQYF.

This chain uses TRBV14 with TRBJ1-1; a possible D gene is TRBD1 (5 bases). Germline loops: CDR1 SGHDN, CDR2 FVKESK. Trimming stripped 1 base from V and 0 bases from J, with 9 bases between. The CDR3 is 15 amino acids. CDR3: CASSQVTAMNTEAFF. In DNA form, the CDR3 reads TGTGCCAGCAGCCAAGTGACAGCCATGAACACTGAAGCTTTCTTT.

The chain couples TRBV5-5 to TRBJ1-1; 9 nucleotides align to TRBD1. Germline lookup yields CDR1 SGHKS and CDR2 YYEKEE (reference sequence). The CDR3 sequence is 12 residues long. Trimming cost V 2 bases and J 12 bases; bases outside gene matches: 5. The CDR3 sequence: CASSFLDRGTFF. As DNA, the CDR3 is TGTGCCAGCAGCTTCCTTGACAGGGGGACTTTCTTT.

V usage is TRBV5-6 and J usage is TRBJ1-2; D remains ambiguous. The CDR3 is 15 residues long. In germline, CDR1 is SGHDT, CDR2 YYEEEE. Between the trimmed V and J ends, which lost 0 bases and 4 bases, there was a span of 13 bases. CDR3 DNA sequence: TGTGCCAGCAGCTTGGGGTTAAAGAGTTTCTATGGCTACACCTTC. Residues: CASSLGLKSFYGYTF.

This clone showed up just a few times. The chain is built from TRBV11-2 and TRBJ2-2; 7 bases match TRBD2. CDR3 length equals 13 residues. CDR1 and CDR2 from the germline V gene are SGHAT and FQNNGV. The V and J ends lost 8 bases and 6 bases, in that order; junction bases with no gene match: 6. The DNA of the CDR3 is TGTGCCAGCTCCATTGGGAGGGCCGGGGAGCTGTTTTTT. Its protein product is CASSIGRAGELFF.

CDR3 sequence (DNA): TGTGCCAGCAGCGTTCGGGGACAGGGAGGTGGCTACACCTTC. This gives the protein CASSVRGQGGGYTF. The V gene is TRBV9, the J gene TRBJ1-2, with 9 bases that match TRBD1. This CDR3 has 14 amino acids. The junction had 6 bases not matched to a gene; V was cut back by 2 bases and J by 7 bases. The germline V gene has CDR1 SGDLS and CDR2 YYNGEE.

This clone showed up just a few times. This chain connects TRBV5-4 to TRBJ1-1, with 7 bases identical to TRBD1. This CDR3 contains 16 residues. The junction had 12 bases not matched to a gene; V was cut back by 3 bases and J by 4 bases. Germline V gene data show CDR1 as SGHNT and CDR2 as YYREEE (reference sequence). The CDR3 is CASSSRGREMGTEAFF. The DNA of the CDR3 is TGTGCCAGCAGCTCCAGGGGGAGGGAAATGGGCACTGAAGCTTTCTTT.

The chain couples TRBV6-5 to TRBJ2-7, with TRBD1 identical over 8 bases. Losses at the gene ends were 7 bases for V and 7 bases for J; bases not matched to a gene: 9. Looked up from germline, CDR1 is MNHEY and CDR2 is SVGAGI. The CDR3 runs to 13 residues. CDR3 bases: TGTGCCAGCACACTGGACAGGGTTGTAGAGCAGTACTTC. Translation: CASTLDRVVEQYF.

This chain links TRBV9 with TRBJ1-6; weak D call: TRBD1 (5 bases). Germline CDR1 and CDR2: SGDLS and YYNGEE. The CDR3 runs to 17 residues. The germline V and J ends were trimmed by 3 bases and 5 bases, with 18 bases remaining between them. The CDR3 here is CASSASGGLNNNSPLHF. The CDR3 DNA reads TGTGCCAGCAGCGCCTCTGGGGGACTGAATAATAATTCACCCCTCCACTTT.

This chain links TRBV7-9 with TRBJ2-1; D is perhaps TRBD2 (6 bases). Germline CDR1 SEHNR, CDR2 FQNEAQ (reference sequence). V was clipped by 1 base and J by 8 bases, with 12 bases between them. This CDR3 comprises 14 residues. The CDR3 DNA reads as TGTGCCAGCAGCTTAGACGGAGGGTTGGATGAGCAGTTCTTC. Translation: CASSLDGGLDEQFF.

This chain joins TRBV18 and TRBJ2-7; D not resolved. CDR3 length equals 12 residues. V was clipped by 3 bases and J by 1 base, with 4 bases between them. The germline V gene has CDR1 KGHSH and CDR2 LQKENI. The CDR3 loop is CASSPSSYEQYF. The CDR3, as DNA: TGTGCCAGCTCACCTTCGTCCTACGAGCAGTACTTC.

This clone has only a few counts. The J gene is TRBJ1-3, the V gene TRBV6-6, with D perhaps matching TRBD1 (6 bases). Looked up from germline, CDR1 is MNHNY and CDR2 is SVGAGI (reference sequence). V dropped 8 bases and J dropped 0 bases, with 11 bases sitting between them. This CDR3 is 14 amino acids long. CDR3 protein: CASGRGDSGNTIYF. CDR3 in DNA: TGTGCCAGCGGCAGGGGAGACTCTGGAAACACCATATATTTT.

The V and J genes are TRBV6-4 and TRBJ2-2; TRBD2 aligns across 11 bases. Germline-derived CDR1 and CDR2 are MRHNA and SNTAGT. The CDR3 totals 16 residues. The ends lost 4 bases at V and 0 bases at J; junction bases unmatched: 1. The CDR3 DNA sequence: TGTGCCAGCAGTGCACTAGCGGGGGCGAACACCGGGGAGCTGTTTTTT. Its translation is CASSALAGANTGELFF.

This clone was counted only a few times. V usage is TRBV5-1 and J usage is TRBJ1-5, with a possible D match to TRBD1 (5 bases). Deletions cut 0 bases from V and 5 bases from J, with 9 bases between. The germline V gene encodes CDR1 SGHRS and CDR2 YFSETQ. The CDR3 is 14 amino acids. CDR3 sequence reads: CASSLGGPDQPQHF. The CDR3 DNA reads TGCGCCAGCAGCTTGGGGGGACCTGATCAGCCCCAGCATTTT. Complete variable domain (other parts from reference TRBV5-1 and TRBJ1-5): KAGVTQTPRYLIKTRGQQVTLSCSPISGHRSVSWYQQTPGQGLQFLFEYFSETQRNKGNFPGRFSGRQFSNSRSEMNVSTLELGDSALYLCASSLGGPDQPQHFGDGTRLSIL.

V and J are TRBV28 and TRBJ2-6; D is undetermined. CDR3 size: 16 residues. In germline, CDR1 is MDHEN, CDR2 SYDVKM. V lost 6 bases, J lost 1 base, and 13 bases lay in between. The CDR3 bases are TGTGCCAGCAGCCTTATAACCTCATCTGGGGCCAACGTCCTGACTTTC. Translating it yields CASSLITSSGANVLTF.

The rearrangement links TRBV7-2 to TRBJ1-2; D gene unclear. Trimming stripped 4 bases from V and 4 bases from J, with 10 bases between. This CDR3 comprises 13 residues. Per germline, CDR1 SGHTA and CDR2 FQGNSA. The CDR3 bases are TGTGCCAGCAGCTCGCAACGGGTCTATGGCTACACCTTC. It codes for CASSSQRVYGYTF.

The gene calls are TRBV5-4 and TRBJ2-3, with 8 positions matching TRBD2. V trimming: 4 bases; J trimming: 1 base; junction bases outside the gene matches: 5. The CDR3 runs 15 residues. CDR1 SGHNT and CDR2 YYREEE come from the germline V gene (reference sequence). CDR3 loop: CASSGAGARTDTQYF. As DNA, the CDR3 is TGTGCCAGCAGCGGAGCGGGGGCCCGCACAGATACGCAGTATTTT.

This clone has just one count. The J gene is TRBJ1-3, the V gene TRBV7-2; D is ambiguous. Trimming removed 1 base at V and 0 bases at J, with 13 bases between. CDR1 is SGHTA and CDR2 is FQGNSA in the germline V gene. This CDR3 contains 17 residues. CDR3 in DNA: TGTGCCAGCAGCTTAGAGATCCCCAGCCACTCTGGAAACACCATATATTTT. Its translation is CASSLEIPSHSGNTIYF.

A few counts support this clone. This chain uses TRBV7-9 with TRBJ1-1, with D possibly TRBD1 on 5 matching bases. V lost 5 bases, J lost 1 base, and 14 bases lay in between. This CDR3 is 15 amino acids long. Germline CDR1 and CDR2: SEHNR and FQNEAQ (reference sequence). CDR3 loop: CASSPIAGSNTEAFF. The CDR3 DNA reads TGTGCCAGCAGCCCCATTGCAGGGTCGAACACTGAAGCTTTCTTT.

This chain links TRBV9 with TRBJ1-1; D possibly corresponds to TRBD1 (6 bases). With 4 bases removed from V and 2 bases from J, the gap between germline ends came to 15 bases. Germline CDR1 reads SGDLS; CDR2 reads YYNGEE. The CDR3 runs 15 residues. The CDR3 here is CASSPFSGANTEAFF. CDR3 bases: TGTGCCAGCAGCCCTTTCTCAGGGGCTAACACTGAAGCTTTCTTT.

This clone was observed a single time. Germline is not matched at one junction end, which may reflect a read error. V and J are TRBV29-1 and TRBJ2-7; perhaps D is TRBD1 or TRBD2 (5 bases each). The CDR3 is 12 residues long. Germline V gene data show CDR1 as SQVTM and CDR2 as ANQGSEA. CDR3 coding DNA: TGCAGCGCTGGTGGGGGAGAGTCACTACTAGACTTC. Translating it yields CSAGGGESLLDF.

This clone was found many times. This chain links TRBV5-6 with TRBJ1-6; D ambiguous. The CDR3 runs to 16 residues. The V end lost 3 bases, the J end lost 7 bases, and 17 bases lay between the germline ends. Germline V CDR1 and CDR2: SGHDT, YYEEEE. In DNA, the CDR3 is TGTGCCAGCAGCTCGTTTAGACTCGACGCGAATTCACCCCTCCACTTT. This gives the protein CASSSFRLDANSPLHF.

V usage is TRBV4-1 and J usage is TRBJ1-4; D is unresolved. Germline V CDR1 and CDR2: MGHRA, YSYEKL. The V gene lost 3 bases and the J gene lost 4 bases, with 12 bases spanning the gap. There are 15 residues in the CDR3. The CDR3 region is CASSQWSGFNEKLFF. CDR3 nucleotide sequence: TGCGCCAGCAGCCAGTGGTCGGGGTTTAATGAAAAACTGTTTTTT.

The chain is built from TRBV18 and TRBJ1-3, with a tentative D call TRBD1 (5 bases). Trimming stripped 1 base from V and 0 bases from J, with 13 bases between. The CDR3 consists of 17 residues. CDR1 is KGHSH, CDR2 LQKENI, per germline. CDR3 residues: CASSPQGGTLSGNTIYF. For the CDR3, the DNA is TGTGCCAGCTCACCACAAGGAGGGACGCTCTCTGGAAACACCATATATTTT.

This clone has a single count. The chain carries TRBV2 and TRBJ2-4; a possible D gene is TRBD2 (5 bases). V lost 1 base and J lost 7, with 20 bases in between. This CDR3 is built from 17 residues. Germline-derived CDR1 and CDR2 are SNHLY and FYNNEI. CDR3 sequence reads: CASSEGGGAPLVNIQYF. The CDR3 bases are TGTGCCAGCAGTGAAGGAGGAGGAGCGCCGTTAGTCAACATTCAGTACTTC.

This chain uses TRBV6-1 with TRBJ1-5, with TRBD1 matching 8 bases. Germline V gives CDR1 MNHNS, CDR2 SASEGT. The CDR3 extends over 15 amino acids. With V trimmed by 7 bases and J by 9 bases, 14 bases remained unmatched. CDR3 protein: CASTQEDREFLPQHF. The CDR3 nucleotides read TGTGCCAGCACCCAGGAGGACAGGGAATTTCTGCCCCAGCATTTT.

This chain's CDR3 is CASRAGGSGNTIYF. In DNA, the CDR3 is TGTGCCAGCAGGGCAGGGGGATCTGGAAACACCATATATTTT. This chain uses TRBV5-6 with TRBJ1-3; 7 nucleotides align to TRBD1. The length of the CDR3 is 14 residues. CDR1 and CDR2 (germline): SGHDT, YYEEEE. J gave up 1 base and V 5 bases, and 3 bases lay outside the gene matches.